This T cell receptor beta chain came from a study of blood T cell repertoires in COVID-19 (dated by TCRdb to the early 2020s). Regarding the research as a whole: Samples covering the acute and convalescent phases of COVID-19 were provided by collaborators in the United States, Italy and Spain. The samples were drawn from the first 160 participants of the ongoing ImmuneRACE study and from roughly 1,300 subjects provided by 6 global collaborators. Subjects who had been exposed to COVID-19, were actively infected with it, or had recovered from it provided the deeply sampled blood TCRbeta repertoires that made up the dataset. The repertoires were released in a freely available public database intended as a resource for research on the immune response to SARS-CoV-2. A de-identified subject ID, COVID-19 status, age in years and sex were almost always included in the sample metadata. The material from the prospective study consisted of cDNA or gDNA derived from T cells, B-cell-depleted T cells, or PBMCs. HLA class I and class II types, where available, came from metadata supplied by the sample provider rather than from assay-based typing.

Enrolling through a virtual design, the prospective study's participants ranged in age from roughly 18 to 89 years and lived across some 23 United States geographic areas. Cohort assignment in the prospective study relied on participant-reported clinical history from a screening survey and a study questionnaire. In the prospective study, mobile phlebotomists collected whole blood, serum and a nasopharyngeal or oropharyngeal swab from each participant. Additional blood draws and questionnaires over an approximately 2-month period could optionally be provided by prospective study participants. Blood samples from the prospective study were shipped frozen or at room temperature prior to DNA extraction. In the germline V gene (reference sequence), CDR1 corresponds to LGHDT and CDR2 to YNNKEL. Inclusive of the bounding cysteine and phenylalanine, the CDR3 is 16 residues long. The entry retains the CDR3 DNA only, 48 bases that are in frame from base 1. Trimming removed 3 bases from V and 3 bases from J, leaving 17 bases between the germline ends.

TCRbeta CDR3 regions were amplified from genomic DNA using the immunoSEQ Assay, a bias-controlled multiplex PCR. Per the authors' processing: Within the assay, amplification of reference gene primers was used to estimate how many nucleated cells each sample contained. Sequence reads were collapsed and filtered to measure the absolute abundance of every unique TCRbeta CDR3 rearrangement. For each sample, productive Simpson clonality was calculated as the square root of Simpson's diversity index over productive rearrangements. TCRdb holds this immuneACCESS table with in-frame rearrangements only. Some clones are missing; in checked studies, unresolved V genes explain under half, and the rest has no known cause. The V and J calls and clone size were taken over from that table, and D and trimming were inferred from the DNA. The sample includes 150,000 to 200,000 clones, with roughly 82% observed a single time. The ten largest clones take up 4% to 6.5% of the sample.

The study at large found these results: Clinical and demographic metadata were provided uncurated, with the amount varying by source and participant.

To note about this clone: Its antigen has not been determined. Qualities for individual bases were not recorded, and no much larger clone is one base off.

The sample comprised PBMCs or T cells enriched from blood (not recorded which). The chain is assembled from TRBV3-1 (or the pseudogene TRBV3-2) and TRBJ2-5; the D gene cannot be named for sure. This clonotype was sampled from a woman aged 55 to 70 with acute COVID-19. DNA sequence: TGTGCCAGCAGCCAGGCTACCGGATTAGCTAAAGAGACCCAGTACTTC. It translates to CASSQATGLAKETQYF.